The rows below give T cell receptor beta chains drawn from one sample of a study of long-term antiretroviral therapy in people with HIV. Repertoires were generated with immunoSEQ multiplex PCR, while TCRdb's copy carries only in-frame clones and drops some. The repertoire has 10,000 to 11,000 clones, roughly four fifths of them found once; the top ten carry about 18%. The sequencing used unsorted PBMCs, collected 1.8 years after starting antiretroviral therapy. These receptors were obtained from a man aged 35 to 55 with HIV. CDR3s include the opening cysteine and the closing phenylalanine or tryptophan. Fields, in order: clone size, J gene, D gene, V gene, CDR3 protein, CDR3 DNA. A D gene is named only where the DNA matches it firmly. The listing skips clone size in some rows; elsewhere it reads once, few, many or a size class.

size: NA
J: TRBJ1-5
D: NA
V: TRBV6-5
CDR3: CASSPDGNSNQPQHF
DNA: TGTGCCAGCAGCCCGGACGGAAATAGCAATCAGCCCCAGCATTTT

size: few
J: TRBJ2-3
D: NA
V: TRBV27
CDR3: CASSKGADTQYF
DNA: TGTGCCAGCAGCAAAGGAGCAGATACGCAGTATTTT

size: NA
J: TRBJ2-7
D: NA
V: TRBV10-3
CDR3: CAISEGGEQYF
DNA: TGTGCCATCAGTGAGGGGGGCGAGCAGTACTTC

size: NA
J: TRBJ2-6
D: NA
V: TRBV6-5
CDR3: CASSYSFSGANVLTF
DNA: TGTGCCAGCAGTTACTCGTTCTCTGGGGCCAACGTCCTGACTTTC

size: NA
J: TRBJ1-1
D: NA
V: TRBV19
CDR3: CASNSILNTEAFF
DNA: TGTGCCAGTAATAGTATTCTCAACACTGAAGCTTTCTTT

size: once
J: TRBJ2-1
D: TRBD2
V: TRBV7-3
CDR3: CASSRLAGYNEQFF
DNA: TGTGCCAGCAGCCGACTAGCGGGATACAATGAGCAGTTCTTC

size: once
J: TRBJ1-1
D: NA
V: TRBV5-1
CDR3: CASSLRMGTEAFF
DNA: TGCGCCAGCAGCTTAAGGATGGGCACTGAAGCTTTCTTT

size: few
J: TRBJ1-2
D: NA
V: TRBV2
CDR3: CASKQGGYGYTF
DNA: TGTGCCAGCAAACAGGGAGGATATGGCTACACCTTC

size: NA
J: TRBJ1-3
D: NA
V: TRBV19
CDR3: CASSLGGNTIYF
DNA: TGTGCCAGTAGTCTAGGAGGAAACACCATATATTTT

size: NA
J: TRBJ2-3
D: NA
V: TRBV27
CDR3: CASSSRLDQHPDTQYF
DNA: TGTGCCAGCAGTTCCCGACTAGACCAGCACCCAGATACGCAGTATTTT

size: NA
J: TRBJ2-7
D: TRBD1
V: TRBV29-1
CDR3: CSVDGGTGLYEQYF
DNA: TGCAGCGTTGACGGGGGGACAGGGCTCTACGAGCAGTACTTC

size: few
J: TRBJ1-5
D: NA
V: TRBV6-5
CDR3: CASSYASGEQPQHF
DNA: TGTGCCAGCAGTTACGCCTCCGGTGAACAGCCCCAGCATTTT

size: NA
J: TRBJ2-7
D: TRBD2
V: TRBV18
CDR3: CASSLPGTSGEQYF
DNA: TGTGCCAGCTCCTTGCCCGGGACTAGCGGCGAGCAGTACTTC

size: NA
J: TRBJ1-5
D: NA
V: TRBV19
CDR3: CASSERAGVGAQPQHF
DNA: TGTGCCAGTAGTGAAAGGGCAGGGGTTGGGGCTCAGCCCCAGCATTTT

size: NA
J: TRBJ1-5
D: TRBD1
V: TRBV27
CDR3: CASSLGQRNQPQHF
DNA: TGTGCCAGCAGTTTGGGACAGCGCAATCAGCCCCAGCATTTT

size: few
J: TRBJ2-1
D: NA
V: TRBV5-1
CDR3: CASSSVGGINEQFF
DNA: TGCGCCAGCAGCTCGGTGGGGGGAATCAATGAGCAGTTCTTC

size: once
J: TRBJ2-7
D: TRBD1
V: TRBV5-6
CDR3: CASRSGTGIYEQYF
DNA: TGTGCCAGCAGATCCGGGACAGGGATCTACGAGCAGTACTTC

size: NA
J: TRBJ2-5
D: NA
V: TRBV28
CDR3: CASTAFQETQYF
DNA: TGTGCCAGCACTGCATTCCAAGAGACCCAGTACTTC

size: NA
J: TRBJ2-3
D: TRBD1
V: TRBV7-9
CDR3: CASSLYGTGTGTDTQYF
DNA: TGTGCCAGCAGCTTATATGGGACAGGGACCGGCACAGATACGCAGTATTTT

size: NA
J: TRBJ2-2
D: NA
V: TRBV5-4
CDR3: CASSLGQNTGELFF
DNA: TGTGCCAGCAGCTTGGGGCAGAACACCGGGGAGCTGTTTTTT

size: NA
J: TRBJ2-2
D: NA
V: TRBV28
CDR3: CASSYDRFFSGELFF
DNA: TGTGCCAGCAGTTACGACAGATTCTTCTCCGGGGAGCTGTTTTTT

size: once
J: TRBJ2-2
D: NA
V: TRBV10-3
CDR3: CAISELFSGNTGELFF
DNA: TGTGCCATCAGTGAGTTGTTTAGCGGGAACACCGGGGAGCTGTTTTTT

size: NA
J: TRBJ1-2
D: NA
V: TRBV19
CDR3: CASSKTKGTLYGYTF
DNA: TGTGCCAGTAGTAAGACCAAAGGGACCCTCTATGGCTACACCTTC

size: NA
J: TRBJ1-2
D: NA
V: TRBV9
CDR3: CASSQELNYGYTF
DNA: TGTGCCAGCAGTCAAGAATTGAACTATGGCTACACCTTC

size: NA
J: TRBJ1-5
D: NA
V: TRBV18
CDR3: CASSRQNNQPQHF
DNA: TGTGCCAGCTCACGGCAGAACAATCAGCCCCAGCATTTT

size: NA
J: TRBJ1-3
D: TRBD1
V: TRBV28
CDR3: CASSLQPGQGGNTIYF
DNA: TGTGCCAGCAGTCTCCAACCGGGACAGGGAGGAAACACCATATATTTT

size: NA
J: TRBJ2-1
D: NA
V: TRBV15
CDR3: CATSREYSSGGDEQFF
DNA: TGTGCCACCAGCAGAGAATATTCTTCGGGCGGGGACGAGCAGTTCTTC

size: NA
J: TRBJ2-3
D: NA
V: TRBV9
CDR3: CASSGGGDTQYF
DNA: TGTGCCAGCAGCGGAGGGGGAGATACGCAGTATTTT

size: NA
J: TRBJ1-2
D: NA
V: TRBV7-2
CDR3: CASSPRTNSHYGYTF
DNA: TGTGCCAGCAGCCCCCGGACAAATTCCCACTATGGCTACACCTTC

size: few
J: TRBJ1-2
D: TRBD1
V: TRBV28
CDR3: CASSSPGTGGIYGYTF
DNA: TGTGCCAGCAGTTCTCCCGGGACAGGGGGCATCTATGGCTACACCTTC

size: NA
J: TRBJ2-1
D: NA
V: TRBV25-1
CDR3: CASGGNEQFF
DNA: TGTGCCAGCGGGGGTAATGAGCAGTTCTTC

size: few
J: TRBJ2-7
D: TRBD1
V: TRBV4-1
CDR3: CASSQEGQGAGEQYF
DNA: TGCGCCAGCAGCCAAGAAGGACAGGGGGCTGGCGAGCAGTACTTC